In this sample, the clone carrying this TCR beta chain turned up a few times. Its cognate antigen is unknown. This CDR3 comprises 14 residues. V dropped 4 bases and J dropped 6 bases, with 14 bases sitting between them. Each sample provided at least 5 micrograms of extracted total RNA. Alongside a J-beta primer mix, a sample-barcoded 5' primer served in a second PCR lasting 7 to 11 cycles. TCRdb passed the 5' RACE reads through MiXCR, listing each CDR3 protein once. The table includes some 800,000 distinct CDR3 sequences, roughly 44% detected once. The sample belongs to a study of blood T cells in healthy people across ages. Overall study: Researchers report that template switching captured about one barcoded beta molecule per two T cells. Study observations and caveats: The recorded TCR beta diversity per million T cells decreased in a roughly linear manner with age.

The sample was blood. V and J are TRBV12-3 or TRBV12-4 and TRBJ2-3, with D perhaps matching TRBD2 (5 bases). The TCR comes from a man aged 60 to 69 in good health. CDR3 residues: CASSYDSPGDTQYF. The CDR3 nucleotides are TGTGCCAGCAGTTACGACTCTCCGGGGGATACGCAGTATTTT.